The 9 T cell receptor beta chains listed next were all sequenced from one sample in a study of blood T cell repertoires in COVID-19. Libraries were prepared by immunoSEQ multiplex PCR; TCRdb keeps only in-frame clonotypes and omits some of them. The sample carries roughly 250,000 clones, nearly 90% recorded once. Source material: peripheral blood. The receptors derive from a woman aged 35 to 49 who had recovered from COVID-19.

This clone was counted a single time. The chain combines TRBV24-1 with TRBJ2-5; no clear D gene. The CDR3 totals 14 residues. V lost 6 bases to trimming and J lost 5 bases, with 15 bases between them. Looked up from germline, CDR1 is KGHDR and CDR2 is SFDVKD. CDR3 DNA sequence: TGTGCCACCAGTCCAATTGGAGAGGAGGAGACCCAGTACTTC. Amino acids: CATSPIGEEETQYF.

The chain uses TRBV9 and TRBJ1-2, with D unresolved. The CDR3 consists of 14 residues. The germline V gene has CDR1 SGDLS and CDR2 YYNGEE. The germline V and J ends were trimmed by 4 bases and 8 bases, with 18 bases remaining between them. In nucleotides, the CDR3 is TGTGCCAGCAGCCTCAGCCCTAGGGAGGCCGGCTACACCTTC. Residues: CASSLSPREAGYTF.

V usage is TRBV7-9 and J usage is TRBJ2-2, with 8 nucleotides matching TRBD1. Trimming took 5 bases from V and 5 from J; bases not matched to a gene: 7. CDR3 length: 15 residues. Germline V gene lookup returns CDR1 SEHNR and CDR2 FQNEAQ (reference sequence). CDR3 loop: CASSPGGTGTGELFF. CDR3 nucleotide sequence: TGTGCCAGCAGCCCAGGGGGCACAGGGACCGGGGAGCTGTTTTTT.

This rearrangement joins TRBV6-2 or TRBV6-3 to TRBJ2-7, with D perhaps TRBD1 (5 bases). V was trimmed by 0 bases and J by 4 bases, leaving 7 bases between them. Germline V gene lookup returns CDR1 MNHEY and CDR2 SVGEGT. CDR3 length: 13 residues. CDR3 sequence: CASSYSGRYEQYF. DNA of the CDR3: TGTGCCAGCAGTTACTCGGGGCGGTACGAGCAGTACTTC.

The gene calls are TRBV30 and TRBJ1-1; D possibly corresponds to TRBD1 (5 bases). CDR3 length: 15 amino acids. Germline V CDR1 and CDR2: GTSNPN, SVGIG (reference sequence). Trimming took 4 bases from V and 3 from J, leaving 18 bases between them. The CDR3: CAWTPGGVGDTEAFF. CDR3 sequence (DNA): TGTGCCTGGACCCCCGGGGGGGTGGGGGACACTGAAGCTTTCTTT.

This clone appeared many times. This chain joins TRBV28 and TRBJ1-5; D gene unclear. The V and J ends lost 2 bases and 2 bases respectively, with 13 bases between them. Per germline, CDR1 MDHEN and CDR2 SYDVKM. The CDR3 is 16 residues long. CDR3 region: CASSLVALGGNQPQHF. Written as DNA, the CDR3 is TGTGCCAGCAGTTTAGTGGCCCTAGGCGGCAATCAGCCCCAGCATTTT.

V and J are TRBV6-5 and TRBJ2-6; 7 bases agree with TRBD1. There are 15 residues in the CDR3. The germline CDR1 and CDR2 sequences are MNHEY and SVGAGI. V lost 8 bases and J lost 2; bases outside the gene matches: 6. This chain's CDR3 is CASRRDRAGANVLTF. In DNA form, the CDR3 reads TGTGCCAGCCGGCGAGACAGGGCTGGGGCCAACGTCCTGACTTTC.

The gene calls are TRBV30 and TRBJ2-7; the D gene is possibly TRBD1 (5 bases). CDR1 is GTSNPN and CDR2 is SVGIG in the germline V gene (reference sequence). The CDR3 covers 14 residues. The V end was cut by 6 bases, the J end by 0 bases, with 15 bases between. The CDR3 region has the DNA TGTGCCTGCGGACACAGGCCCCCCTCCTACGAGCAGTACTTC. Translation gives CACGHRPPSYEQYF.

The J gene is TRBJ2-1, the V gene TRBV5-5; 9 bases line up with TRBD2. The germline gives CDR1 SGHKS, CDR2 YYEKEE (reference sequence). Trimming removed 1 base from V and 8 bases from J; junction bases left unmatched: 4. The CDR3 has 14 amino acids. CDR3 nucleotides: TGTGCCAGCAGCTTGCCGGGACTAGCTGATGAGCAGTTCTTC. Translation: CASSLPGLADEQFF.